The entry below gives a single TCR beta chain sequence along with its context. Which antigen it targets is not known. Base qualities are not provided; no much larger clone lies one nucleotide away. TCRbeta CDR3 regions were amplified from genomic DNA by means of the immunoSEQ Assay, a bias-controlled multiplex PCR. In the source study's methods: The number of nucleated cells in each sample was estimated from the amplification of reference gene primers within the assay. Sequence reads were collapsed and filtered to measure the absolute abundance of every unique TCRbeta CDR3 rearrangement. For each sample, productive Simpson clonality was calculated as the square root of Simpson's diversity index across productive rearrangements. TCRdb mirrors the immuneACCESS table, restricted to in-frame sequences. Some clones are absent from its copies; in checked studies, under half trace to an unresolved V gene, and the reason for the others is unknown. Clonal size and the V and J genes are those of that table, whereas D and trimming came from the DNA. For this sample the table gives 210,000 or so clones, of which over 80% were detected only once. The ten most abundant clones make up roughly 3% of the sample.

The data are from a study of blood T cell repertoires in COVID-19 (dated by TCRdb to the early 2020s). Background for the entire study: Samples covering the acute and convalescent phases of COVID-19 were provided by collaborators in the United States, Italy and Spain. The material from the prospective study consisted of cDNA or gDNA derived from T cells, B-cell-depleted T cells, or PBMCs. Deeply sampled blood TCRbeta repertoires from subjects exposed to, actively infected with, or recovered from COVID-19 were included in the dataset. The repertoires were made available in a free public database intended to serve as a resource for research on the immune response to SARS-CoV-2. Samples were obtained from the ongoing ImmuneRACE study (first 160 participants) and from 1,254 subjects provided by 6 global collaborators. Nearly every sample came with metadata listing a de-identified subject ID, COVID-19 status, age in years and sex. HLA class I and class II types, where available, came from metadata supplied by the sample provider rather than from assay-based typing.

Results and caveats for the whole study, not just this receptor: Clinical and demographic metadata were provided uncurated, with the amount varying by source and participant.

The germline V end is reduced by 2 bases and the J end by 0 bases; junction bases left unmatched: 6. CDR3 length: 16 amino acids, cysteine to phenylalanine. Here the CDR3 DNA is all that survives: 48 bases in frame from base 1. CDR1 and CDR2 (SGHKS, YYEKEE) derive from the germline V gene (reference sequence). One collaborating source in Seattle enrolled patients while the patients were actively infected and followed the patients over time throughout the course of disease. The collaborating institutions used their own protocols to collect whole blood in K2EDTA tubes. For TCRbeta analysis, collaborators shipped samples in one of three forms: frozen whole blood, isolated PBMCs, or DNA extracted from either of those sample types.

The rearrangement joined TRBV5-5 to TRBJ1-1; 8 junctional bases match TRBD1. The sequence was obtained from a man aged 30 to 39 with COVID-19, enrolled during active disease. Sequencing was done on a sample of peripheral blood. The CDR3 protein is CASSLLDRVVNTEAFF. DNA sequence: TGTGCCAGCAGCTTACTGGACAGGGTGGTGAACACTGAAGCTTTCTTT.